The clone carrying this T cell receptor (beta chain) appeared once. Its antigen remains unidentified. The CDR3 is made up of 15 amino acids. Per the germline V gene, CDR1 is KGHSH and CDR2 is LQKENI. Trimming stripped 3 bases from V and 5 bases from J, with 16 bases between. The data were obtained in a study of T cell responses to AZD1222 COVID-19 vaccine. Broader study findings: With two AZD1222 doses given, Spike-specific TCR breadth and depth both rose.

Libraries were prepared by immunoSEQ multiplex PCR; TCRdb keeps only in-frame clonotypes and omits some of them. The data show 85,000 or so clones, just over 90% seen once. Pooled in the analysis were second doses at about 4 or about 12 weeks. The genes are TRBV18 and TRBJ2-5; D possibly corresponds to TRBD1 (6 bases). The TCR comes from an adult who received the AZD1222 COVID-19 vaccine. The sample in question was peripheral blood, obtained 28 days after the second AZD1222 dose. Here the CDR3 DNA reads TGTGCCAGCTCACCGACAGGTACCTCGGGGGAGACCCAGTACTTC. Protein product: CASSPTGTSGETQYF.